This is a list of T cell receptor beta chains from one sample in a study of T cell responses to AZD1222 COVID-19 vaccine. The table came from immunoSEQ multiplex PCR; TCRdb's copy has only in-frame clones and leaves some out. The top ten hold more than 8% of the sample, which has around 110,000 clones, over 80% seen once. Sequencing was performed on peripheral blood, taken 28 days after the second AZD1222 dose. The receptor source for this set is an adult who received the AZD1222 COVID-19 vaccine. CDR3s include the opening cysteine and the closing phenylalanine or tryptophan. D genes are given only for firm matches. Where a row states a size, it is once, few, many or the class of an expanded clone; other rows omit it.

D gene,clone size,J gene,V gene,CDR3 protein,CDR3 DNA
TRBD1,NA,TRBJ2-4,TRBV5-1,CASSLPSMDRRQDLSRDIQYF,TGCGCCAGCAGCTTGCCATCTATGGACAGGAGGCAAGACCTTAGCCGGGACATTCAGTACTTC
NA,NA,TRBJ1-1,TRBV28,CATLDMSEAFF,TGTGCCACACTAGACATGAGTGAAGCTTTCTTT
NA,NA,TRBJ2-1,TRBV9,CASSVDFPNEQFF,TGTGCCAGCAGCGTAGATTTCCCGAATGAGCAGTTCTTC
NA,NA,TRBJ2-1,TRBV9,CASSVTGLAVNEQFF,TGTGCCAGCAGCGTAACCGGCCTAGCCGTCAATGAGCAGTTCTTC
NA,NA,TRBJ1-5,TRBV27,CAAGQPQHF,TGTGCGGCTGGTCAGCCCCAGCATTTT
NA,NA,TRBJ2-7,TRBV5-6,CASSPTRTAVPYEQYF,TGTGCCAGCAGCCCTACCAGGACAGCGGTACCCTACGAGCAGTACTTC
NA,NA,TRBJ2-7,TRBV4-2,CASSQAPTDPRYEQYF,TGTGCCAGCAGCCAGGCCCCGACGGACCCCCGTTACGAGCAGTACTTC
TRBD2,NA,TRBJ2-1,TRBV10-3,CAISEGTRQFF,TGTGCCATCAGTGAGGGGACTAGGCAGTTCTTC
NA,NA,TRBJ1-6,TRBV7-2,CASSLAQGAYNSPLHF,TGTGCCAGCAGCTTAGCCCAGGGCGCCTATAATTCACCCCTCCACTTT
NA,once,TRBJ2-7,TRBV29-1,CSVEGLGEGQYF,TGCAGCGTTGAGGGGCTCGGGGAAGGGCAGTACTTC
NA,NA,TRBJ2-7,TRBV28,CASSPDPVITEQYF,TGTGCCAGCAGTCCCGACCCCGTGATTACGGAGCAGTACTTC
NA,NA,TRBJ2-7,TRBV6-5,CASSSSGDYEQYF,TGTGCCAGCAGTTCCTCGGGGGACTACGAGCAGTACTTC
NA,NA,TRBJ2-3,TRBV10-3,CAAQGTGTTSEYF,TGTGCCGCCCAGGGAACAGGGACTACCTCTGAGTATTTT
NA,NA,TRBJ1-1,TRBV28,CASSATEGTNTEAFF,TGTGCCAGCAGTGCTACCGAAGGGACCAACACTGAAGCTTTCTTT
NA,NA,TRBJ1-2,TRBV10-3,CAISDLQGIYHGYTF,TGTGCCATCAGTGACCTACAGGGAATTTACCATGGCTACACCTTC
TRBD2,once,TRBJ2-5,TRBV2,CASSEFGVAGGPYETQYF,TGTGCCAGCAGTGAATTTGGGGTAGCGGGAGGGCCTTATGAGACCCAGTACTTC
NA,NA,TRBJ1-1,TRBV7-8,CASSLAARGTEAFF,TGTGCCAGCAGCCTGGCGGCGAGGGGCACTGAAGCTTTCTTT
NA,NA,TRBJ2-7,TRBV27,CASNLNGQNYEQYF,TGTGCCAGCAACCTAAACGGACAGAACTACGAGCAGTACTTC
NA,once,TRBJ2-2,TRBV7-9,CASSLHSPNTGELFF,TGTGCCAGCAGCTTGCACAGCCCGAACACCGGGGAGCTGTTTTTT
TRBD1,NA,TRBJ2-5,TRBV15,CATSSDQGVQETQYF,TGTGCCACCAGCAGTGACCAGGGGGTCCAAGAGACCCAGTACTTC
NA,NA,TRBJ2-7,TRBV7-2,CASSPDFHEQYF,TGTGCCAGCAGCCCGGACTTCCACGAGCAGTACTTC
NA,NA,TRBJ1-1,TRBV11-2,CASSLVSGGVNTEAFF,TGTGCCAGCAGCTTAGTGTCCGGGGGGGTGAACACTGAAGCTTTCTTT
NA,NA,TRBJ1-1,TRBV10-2,CASSERGEAFF,TGCGCCAGCAGTGAGAGAGGTGAAGCTTTCTTT
NA,NA,TRBJ1-2,TRBV7-9,CASRLGGHPLDGYTF,TGTGCCAGCAGATTGGGAGGACATCCCCTGGATGGCTACACCTTC
TRBD1,NA,TRBJ1-2,TRBV9,CASSVGTGGTNYGYTF,TGTGCCAGCAGCGTAGGTACAGGGGGGACAAACTATGGCTACACCTTC
NA,few,TRBJ1-5,TRBV19,CASSIKVKGPQHF,TGTGCCAGTAGTATAAAAGTCAAGGGACCCCAGCATTTT
NA,NA,TRBJ1-1,TRBV24-1,CATSDGHANTEAFF,TGTGCCACCAGTGACGGACACGCGAACACTGAAGCTTTCTTT
TRBD1,NA,TRBJ2-2,TRBV14,CASSQPPGTGGTGELFF,TGTGCCAGCAGCCAACCCCCCGGGACAGGGGGCACCGGGGAGCTGTTTTTT
TRBD1,once,TRBJ1-2,TRBV29-1,CSVALTGGLDYTF,TGCAGCGTGGCCCTGACAGGGGGCCTTGACTACACCTTC
NA,NA,TRBJ2-7,TRBV11-2,CASSLGPESSYEQYF,TGTGCCAGCAGCTTGGGACCGGAGAGCTCCTACGAGCAGTACTTC
NA,NA,TRBJ1-2,TRBV10-3,CAISESREGGYTF,TGTGCCATCAGTGAGTCTAGGGAAGGTGGCTACACCTTC
NA,NA,TRBJ1-3,TRBV6-4,CASCRDAQTGRSGNTIYF,TGTGCCAGCTGCCGGGACGCCCAAACCGGTCGTAGTGGAAACACCATATATTTT
NA,NA,TRBJ1-1,TRBV5-6,CASSLKGYRRKDMNTEAFF,TGTGCCAGCAGCTTGAAAGGCTACAGGCGGAAAGACATGAACACTGAAGCTTTCTTT
NA,NA,TRBJ1-4,TRBV19,CASSLTATNEKLFF,TGTGCCAGTAGTTTAACAGCAACTAATGAAAAACTGTTTTTT
NA,once,TRBJ2-2,TRBV11-3,CASSLEGTGELFF,TGTGCCAGCAGCTTAGAAGGAACCGGGGAGCTGTTTTTT
NA,NA,TRBJ2-6,TRBV2,CASVFPGAGANVLTF,TGTGCCAGCGTCTTTCCGGGCGCTGGGGCCAACGTCCTGACTTTC
TRBD1,NA,TRBJ1-1,TRBV5-8,CASSLEQGGYTEAFF,TGTGCCAGCAGCTTGGAACAGGGGGGATACACTGAAGCTTTCTTT
NA,NA,TRBJ1-2,TRBV6-5,CASRQGTNYGYTF,TGTGCCAGCAGGCAGGGAACTAACTATGGCTACACCTTC
NA,NA,TRBJ1-1,TRBV5-1,CASSLGQSNTEAFF,TGCGCCAGCAGCTTGGGACAGTCGAACACTGAAGCTTTCTTT
TRBD2,NA,TRBJ2-3,TRBV6-5,CASSRPGGATDTQYF,TGTGCCAGCAGTCGTCCCGGGGGGGCCACAGATACGCAGTATTTT